What follows are 27 T cell receptor beta chains derived from one specimen sequenced in a study of immune evolution from preneoplasia to lung adenocarcinoma. Here immunoSEQ multiplex PCR was the method, and the copy in TCRdb shows in-frame clones only, minus some. The sample consists of some 6,200 clones, roughly 77% of them appearing once. The sample was FFPE adjacent normal lung tissue. The receptors derive from a person in their sixties or seventies with lung adenocarcinoma.

This chain connects TRBV6-6 to TRBJ1-1; TRBD1 matches 11 bases. Germline V lookup: CDR1 MNHNY, CDR2 SVGAGI (reference sequence). Trimming took 2 bases from V and 3 from J; bases not matched to a gene: 2. CDR3 length equals 15 residues. This CDR3 is CASSYRGQGDTEAFF. As DNA, the CDR3 is TGTGCCAGCAGTTACAGGGGACAGGGGGACACTGAAGCTTTCTTT.

A word on this clone: Other DNA sequences in the same sample also yield this CDR3. The rearrangement links TRBV28 to TRBJ1-2; D call uncertain. Per the germline V gene, CDR1 is MDHEN and CDR2 is SYDVKM. This CDR3 is built from 13 residues. The V end lost 3 bases, the J end lost 4 bases, and 9 bases lay between the germline ends. CDR3 nucleotides: TGTGCCAGCAGTTTGGGCATACGCTATGGCTACACCTTC. Its translation is CASSLGIRYGYTF.

The rearrangement links TRBV30 to TRBJ1-2; TRBD1 agrees at 7 bases. The CDR3 contains 13 residues. The V segment lost 3 bases and the J segment 5 bases; nucleotides outside the gene matches: 6. Per the germline V gene, CDR1 is GTSNPN and CDR2 is SVGIG (reference sequence). CDR3 DNA sequence: TGTGCCTGGAGGCAAGTGACAGGGTATGGCTACACCTTC. Encoded protein: CAWRQVTGYGYTF. The whole variable domain, filled in from reference TRBV30 and TRBJ1-2, reads SQTIHQWPATLVQPVGSPLSLECTVEGTSNPNLYWYRQAAGRGLQLLFYSVGIGQISSEVPQNLSASRPQDRQFILSSKKLLLSDSGFYLCAWRQVTGYGYTFGSGTRLTVV.

The chain combines TRBV2 with TRBJ2-3; possible D gene TRBD1, 6 bases. The ends were cut back, 6 bases at V and 2 bases at J, with 9 bases in the middle. From germline, CDR1 is SNHLY and CDR2 FYNNEI. This CDR3 is 13 amino acids long. DNA of the CDR3: TGTGCCAGCAGGGGACACCTCACAGATACGCAGTATTTT. It encodes CASRGHLTDTQYF.

The chain is built from TRBV25-1 and TRBJ1-2; D gene uncertain. There are 12 residues in the CDR3. CDR1 and CDR2 (germline): MGHDK, SYGVNS. V lost 6 bases and J 5 bases, leaving 10 bases between the germline ends. The CDR3 reads CASSSGLYGYTF. Written as DNA, the CDR3 is TGTGCCAGCAGCTCCGGGCTTTATGGCTACACCTTC.

The chain employs TRBV28 and TRBJ1-1; D might be TRBD1 (6 bases). CDR3 length: 13 residues. Per germline, CDR1 MDHEN and CDR2 SYDVKM. Trimming took off 6 bases at V and 1 base at J, with 9 bases between the two ends. The CDR3 DNA reads TGTGCCAGCAGGCCGGGACAGAACACTGAAGCTTTCTTT. This translates into CASRPGQNTEAFF. Full variable domain (outside the CDR3, taken from reference TRBV28 and TRBJ1-1): DVKVTQSSRYLVKRTGEKVFLECVQDMDHENMFWYRQDPGLGLRLIYFSYDVKMKEKGDIPEGYSVSREKKERFSLILESASTNQTSMYLCASRPGQNTEAFFGQGTRLTVV.

The V and J genes are TRBV5-1 and TRBJ2-5, with TRBD2 matching 9 bases. The CDR3 spans 16 residues. Germline trimming cut 3 bases from V and 3 bases from J; bases unmatched to any gene: 9. Germline assignment: CDR1 SGHRS and CDR2 YFSETQ. CDR3 sequence: CASSSGSSSGEETQYF. As DNA, the CDR3 is TGCGCCAGCAGCTCGGGTTCGTCTAGCGGGGAAGAGACCCAGTACTTC.

V gene TRBV7-9 combines with J gene TRBJ2-7, with 10 bases matching TRBD1. Looked up from germline, CDR1 is SEHNR and CDR2 is FQNEAQ (reference sequence). V dropped 5 bases and J dropped 4; count of bases not matched to a gene: 11. This CDR3 comprises 16 residues. CDR3 amino acids: CASSNNDRGRRYEQYF. The CDR3 region has the DNA TGTGCCAGCAGCAATAACGACAGGGGGCGAAGGTACGAGCAGTACTTC.

The V call is TRBV6-1, the J call TRBJ1-6; 7 nucleotides line up with TRBD1. V shed 2 bases, J shed 3 bases, and the junction held 10 bases outside the gene matches. This CDR3 contains 18 residues. The germline V gene has CDR1 MNHNS and CDR2 SASEGT. The chain's CDR3 is CASSERMTGLVYNSPLHF. In DNA, the CDR3 is TGTGCCAGCAGTGAAAGGATGACAGGGCTTGTCTATAATTCACCCCTCCACTTT.

This chain uses TRBV10-3 with TRBJ1-1; D is unresolved. The CDR3 has 12 amino acids. Germline-derived CDR1 and CDR2 are ENHRY and SYGVKD. The V gene lost 3 bases and the J gene lost 1 base, with 3 bases spanning the gap. The CDR3 nucleotides are TGTGCCATCAGTGAAGAGAACACTGAAGCTTTCTTT. Translation: CAISEENTEAFF.

The gene calls are TRBV28 and TRBJ2-3; 12 positions agree with TRBD2. The V and J ends lost 4 bases and 4 bases, in that order; junction bases with no gene match: 3. CDR3 size: 15 residues. Germline V gene sequence: CDR1 MDHEN, CDR2 SYDVKM. The CDR3 bases are TGTGCCAGCAGTTCGACTAGCGGGGGAGCAGATACGCAGTATTTT. Its protein product is CASSSTSGGADTQYF. The full variable domain, with the rest looked up from reference TRBV28 and TRBJ2-3, is DVKVTQSSRYLVKRTGEKVFLECVQDMDHENMFWYRQDPGLGLRLIYFSYDVKMKEKGDIPEGYSVSREKKERFSLILESASTNQTSMYLCASSSTSGGADTQYFGPGTRLTVL.

DNA of the CDR3: TGTGCCTGGAGTGTTTATCCGGGAAACTATGGCTACACCTTC. This sequence encodes CAWSVYPGNYGYTF. V gene TRBV30 combines with J gene TRBJ1-2; D gene unclear. This CDR3 is built from 14 residues. V lost 0 bases, J lost 2 bases, and 10 bases lay in between. Germline CDR1 reads GTSNPN; CDR2 reads SVGIG (reference sequence).

The chain links TRBV11-2 to TRBJ1-6; TRBD1 is a possible D gene (5 bases). The CDR3 has 17 residues. In germline, CDR1 is SGHAT, CDR2 FQNNGV. The V and J ends lost 3 bases and 0 bases respectively, with 12 bases between them. CDR3 loop: CASSFNSGSSYNSPLHF. In nucleotides, the CDR3 is TGTGCCAGCAGCTTTAATTCAGGGAGCTCCTATAATTCACCCCTCCACTTT.

This clone was seen once. V is TRBV9 and J is TRBJ1-6, with 12 positions matching TRBD1. The germline CDR1 and CDR2 sequences are SGDLS and YYNGEE. Unmatched junction bases numbered 4, after V lost 2 bases and J lost 10 bases. This CDR3 is 15 amino acids long. The CDR3 sequence: CASSVGTGGSSPLHF. The DNA for the CDR3 is TGTGCCAGCAGCGTCGGGACAGGGGGCTCGTCACCCCTCCACTTT.

This chain joins TRBV15 and TRBJ2-5; D might be TRBD1 (6 bases). Germline assignment: CDR1 LNHNV and CDR2 YYDKDF (reference sequence). The CDR3 sequence is 17 residues long. The V end was cut by 0 bases, the J end by 2 bases, with 16 bases between. The CDR3 nucleotides read TGTGCCACCAGCAGAGATCCCCCACAGGGCCCACAAGAGACCCAGTACTTC. Protein sequence: CATSRDPPQGPQETQYF.

The rearrangement uses TRBV28 and TRBJ2-1; D may be TRBD1 or TRBD2 (5 bases each). Germline CDR1 is MDHEN and CDR2 is SYDVKM. This CDR3 region has 12 residues. Trimming removed 5 bases at V and 11 bases at J, with 13 bases between. This CDR3 reads CASSLGTGQQFF. CDR3 bases: TGTGCCAGCAGTCTCGGGACCGGACAGCAGTTCTTC.

DNA for the CDR3: TGTGCCAGCAGCGCCGATAGGCGGGAGCAGTTCTTC. Translating it yields CASSADRREQFF. The J gene is TRBJ2-1, the V gene TRBV9, with D unresolved. Trimming shortened V by 3 bases and J by 10 bases, and 11 bases separated the two germline ends. Germline V lookup: CDR1 SGDLS, CDR2 YYNGEE. The CDR3 has 12 residues.

This clone counts as medium-sized. The J gene is TRBJ2-3, the V gene TRBV11-2, with D unclear. This CDR3 is 16 amino acids long. The V end was cut by 4 bases, the J end by 2 bases, with 16 bases between. Germline CDR1 SGHAT, CDR2 FQNNGV. The CDR3 DNA reads as TGTGCCAGCAGCTCCAAGACTCATCCGCCCACAGATACGCAGTATTTT. It specifies CASSSKTHPPTDTQYF.

The chain links TRBV28 to TRBJ2-5; the D call may be TRBD1 or TRBD2 (7 bases each). CDR1 and CDR2 from the germline V gene are MDHEN and SYDVKM. This CDR3 comprises 16 residues. The V end lost 7 bases, the J end lost 2 bases, and 20 bases lay between the germline ends. In nucleotides, the CDR3 is TGTGCCAGCATTTCAGGGGGGGGATGGGGTCAAGAGACCCAGTACTTC. Translating gives CASISGGGWGQETQYF.

The chain links TRBV6-1 to TRBJ2-4; TRBD1 aligns across 10 bases. Unmatched junction bases numbered 9, after V lost 4 bases and J lost 9 bases. Germline loops: CDR1 MNHNS, CDR2 SASEGT. This CDR3 has 15 residues. The chain's CDR3 is CASSGKGQGLPIQYF. DNA for the CDR3: TGTGCCAGCAGTGGCAAGGGACAGGGGTTGCCCATTCAGTACTTC.

This clone was seen a handful of times. Other DNA sequences from this sample encode an identical CDR3 as well. The rearrangement uses TRBV7-9 and TRBJ2-3, with 7 bases identical to TRBD2. The CDR3 has 15 amino acids. Per the germline V gene, CDR1 is SEHNR and CDR2 is FQNEAQ (reference sequence). Trimming cost V 1 base and J 0 bases; bases outside gene matches: 1. CDR3 in DNA: TGTGCCAGCAGCTTAGAGCGGGGTAGCACAGATACGCAGTATTTT. Translating it yields CASSLERGSTDTQYF.

The chain employs TRBV9 and TRBJ1-1; no reliable D call. V shed 3 bases and J shed 1 base, with 7 bases lying between them. The CDR3 sequence is 13 residues long. From germline, CDR1 is SGDLS and CDR2 YYNGEE. This CDR3 reads CASSATSNTEAFF. The CDR3 DNA is TGTGCCAGCAGCGCTACCTCGAACACTGAAGCTTTCTTT.

The rearrangement uses TRBV7-9 and TRBJ2-7; D may be TRBD2 (6 bases). The germline gives CDR1 SEHNR, CDR2 FQNEAQ (reference sequence). This CDR3 has 14 residues. V was clipped by 5 bases and J by 3 bases, with 14 bases between them. The CDR3 DNA reads as TGTGCCAGCAGCCCAGTTGGAGGGGACTACGAGCAGTACTTC. As protein: CASSPVGGDYEQYF.

The DNA of the CDR3 is TGTGCCAGCAGCCCACTAGACAAGGTCTATGGCTACACCTTC. Translated, it gives CASSPLDKVYGYTF. V is TRBV7-6 and J is TRBJ1-2, with no clear D. This CDR3 is built from 14 residues. The V end was cut by 5 bases, the J end by 4 bases, with 14 bases between. Germline CDR1 reads SGHVS; CDR2 reads FNYEAQ. The full variable domain, completed using reference TRBV7-6 and TRBJ1-2, is GAGVSQSPRYKVTKRGQDVALRCDPISGHVSLYWYRQALGQGPEFLTYFNYEAQQDKSGLPNDRFSAERPEGSISTLTIQRTEQRDSAMYRCASSPLDKVYGYTFGSGTRLTVV.

This clone was found once. This sequence joins TRBV5-1 and TRBJ2-7; no definite D call. The CDR3 covers 15 residues. Trimming stripped 4 bases from V and 0 bases from J, with 14 bases between. Germline V gives CDR1 SGHRS, CDR2 YFSETQ. The CDR3 coding sequence is TGCGCCAGCAGCCCGTACACCGACCACTCCTACGAGCAGTACTTC. As protein: CASSPYTDHSYEQYF.

This sequence joins TRBV6-5 and TRBJ2-7, with D possibly being TRBD2 (6 bases). Trimming removed 6 bases at V and 6 bases at J, with 15 bases between. Germline loops: CDR1 MNHEY, CDR2 SVGAGI. The CDR3 loop spans 13 amino acids. DNA of the CDR3: TGTGCCAGCAGGGGTCGCGGGAACGCCGAGCAGTACTTC. Protein product: CASRGRGNAEQYF.

J is TRBJ2-1 and V is TRBV29-1; D gene ambiguous. The CDR3 has 11 amino acids. Trimming removed 5 bases at V and 7 bases at J, with 9 bases between. CDR1 SQVTM and CDR2 ANQGSEA come from the germline V gene. CDR3 amino acids: CSVLQRNEQFF. The CDR3 coding sequence is TGCAGCGTTCTTCAACGAAATGAGCAGTTCTTC.